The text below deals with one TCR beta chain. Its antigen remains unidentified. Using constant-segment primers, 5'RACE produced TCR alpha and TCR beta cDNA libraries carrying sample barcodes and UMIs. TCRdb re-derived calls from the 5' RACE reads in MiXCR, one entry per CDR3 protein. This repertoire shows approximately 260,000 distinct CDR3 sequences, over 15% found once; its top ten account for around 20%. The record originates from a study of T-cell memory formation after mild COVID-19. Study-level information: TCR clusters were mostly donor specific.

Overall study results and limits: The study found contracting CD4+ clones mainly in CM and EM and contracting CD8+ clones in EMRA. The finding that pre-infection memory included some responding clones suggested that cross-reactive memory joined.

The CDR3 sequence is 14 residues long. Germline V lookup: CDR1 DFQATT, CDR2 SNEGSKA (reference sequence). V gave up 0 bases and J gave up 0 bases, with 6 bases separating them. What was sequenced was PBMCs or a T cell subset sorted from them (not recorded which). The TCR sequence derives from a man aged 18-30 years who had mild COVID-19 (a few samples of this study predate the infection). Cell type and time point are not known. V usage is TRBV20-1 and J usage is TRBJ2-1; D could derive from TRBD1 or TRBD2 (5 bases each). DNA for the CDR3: TGCAGTGCTAGAGATGGGGGCTCCTACAATGAGCAGTTCTTC. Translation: CSARDGGSYNEQFF.